This T cell receptor beta chain was captured in a study of shared clonotypes between healthy human individuals. Whole-study findings and limits: Blood was the sole source, and tissue repertoires probably differ. Large depth notwithstanding, sorted-subset sequencing proved incomplete by rarefaction.

For this clone: Its antigen is undetermined.

Between the trimmed V and J ends, which lost 0 bases and 6 bases, there was a span of 9 bases. CDR3 size: 14 residues. Germline V gene lookup returns CDR1 SGHDN and CDR2 FVKESK. The repertoire was sequenced with immunoSEQ multiplex PCR; TCRdb's copy has only in-frame clones and lacks some. Here the sample spans some 1,600,000 clones, 95% to 99% being singletons. The sequenced sample consisted of naive CD4+ T cells sorted from blood. Specified subset: CD45RA+ positively selected. The chain employs TRBV14 and TRBJ2-1; D ambiguous. The origin of this receptor is a man in his thirties or forties in good health. CDR3 nucleotide sequence: TGTGCCAGCAGCCAAGATCCCAGTTTCAATGAGCAGTTCTTC. Translation: CASSQDPSFNEQFF.